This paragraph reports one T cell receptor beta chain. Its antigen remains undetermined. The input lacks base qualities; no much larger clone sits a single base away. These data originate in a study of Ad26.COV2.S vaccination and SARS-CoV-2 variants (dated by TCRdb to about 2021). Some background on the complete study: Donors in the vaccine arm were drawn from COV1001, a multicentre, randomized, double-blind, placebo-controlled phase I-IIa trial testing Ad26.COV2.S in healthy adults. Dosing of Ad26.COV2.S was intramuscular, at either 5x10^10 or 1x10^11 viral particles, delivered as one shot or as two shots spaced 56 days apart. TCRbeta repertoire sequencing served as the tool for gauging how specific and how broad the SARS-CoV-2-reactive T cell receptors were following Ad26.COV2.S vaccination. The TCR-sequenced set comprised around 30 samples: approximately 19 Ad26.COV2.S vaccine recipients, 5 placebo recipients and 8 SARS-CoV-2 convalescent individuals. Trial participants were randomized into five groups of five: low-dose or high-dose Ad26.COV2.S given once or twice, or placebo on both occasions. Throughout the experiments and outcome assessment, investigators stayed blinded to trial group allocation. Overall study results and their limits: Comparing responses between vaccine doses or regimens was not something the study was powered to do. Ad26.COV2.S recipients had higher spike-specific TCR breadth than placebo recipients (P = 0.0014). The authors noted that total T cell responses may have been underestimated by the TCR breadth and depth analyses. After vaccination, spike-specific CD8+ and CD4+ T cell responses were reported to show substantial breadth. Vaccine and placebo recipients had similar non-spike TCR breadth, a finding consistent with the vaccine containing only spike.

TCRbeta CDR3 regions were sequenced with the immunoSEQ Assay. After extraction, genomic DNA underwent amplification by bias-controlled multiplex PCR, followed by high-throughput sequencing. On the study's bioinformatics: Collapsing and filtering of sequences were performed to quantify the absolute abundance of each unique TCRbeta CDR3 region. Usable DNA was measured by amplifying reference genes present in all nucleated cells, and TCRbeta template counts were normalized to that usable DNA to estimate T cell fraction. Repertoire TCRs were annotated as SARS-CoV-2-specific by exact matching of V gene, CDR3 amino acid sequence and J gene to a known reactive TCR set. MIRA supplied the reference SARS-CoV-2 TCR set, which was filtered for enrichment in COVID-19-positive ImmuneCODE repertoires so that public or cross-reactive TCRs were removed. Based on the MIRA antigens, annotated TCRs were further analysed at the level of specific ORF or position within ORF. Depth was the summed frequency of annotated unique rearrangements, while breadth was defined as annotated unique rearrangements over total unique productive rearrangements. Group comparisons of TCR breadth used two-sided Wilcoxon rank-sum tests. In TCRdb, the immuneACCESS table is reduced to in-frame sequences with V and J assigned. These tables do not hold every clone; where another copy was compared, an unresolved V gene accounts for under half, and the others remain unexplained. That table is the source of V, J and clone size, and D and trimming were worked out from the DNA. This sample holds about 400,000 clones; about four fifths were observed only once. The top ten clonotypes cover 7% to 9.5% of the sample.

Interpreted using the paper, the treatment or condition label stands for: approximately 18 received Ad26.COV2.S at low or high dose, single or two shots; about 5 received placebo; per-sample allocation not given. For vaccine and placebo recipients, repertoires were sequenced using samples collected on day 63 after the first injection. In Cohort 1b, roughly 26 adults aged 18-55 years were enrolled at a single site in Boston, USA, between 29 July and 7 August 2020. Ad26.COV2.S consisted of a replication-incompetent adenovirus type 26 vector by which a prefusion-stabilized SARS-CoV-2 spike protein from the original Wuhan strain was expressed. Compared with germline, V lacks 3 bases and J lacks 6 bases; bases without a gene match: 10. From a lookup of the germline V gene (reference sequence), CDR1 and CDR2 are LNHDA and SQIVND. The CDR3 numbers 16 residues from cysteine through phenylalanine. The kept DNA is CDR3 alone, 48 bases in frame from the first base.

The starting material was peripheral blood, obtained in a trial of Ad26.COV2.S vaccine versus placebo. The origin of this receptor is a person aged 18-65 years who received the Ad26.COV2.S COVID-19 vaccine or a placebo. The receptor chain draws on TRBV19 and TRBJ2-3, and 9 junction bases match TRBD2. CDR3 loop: CASSILPGLAEDTQYF. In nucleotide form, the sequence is TGTGCCAGTAGTATCCTCCCGGGACTAGCAGAGGATACGCAGTATTTT.